The 20 T cell receptor beta chains presented below share a single source sample, sequenced in a study of tumor-infiltrating lymphocytes in glioblastoma multiforme. Three nested ARM-PCR rounds with V-beta and C-beta primers built TCRB libraries. TCRdb independently ran MiXCR on the multiplex PCR reads; one entry per CDR3 protein. The repertoire includes approximately 20,000 distinct CDR3 sequences, about two thirds of them detected once, and 15% to 20% sits in the top ten. Sequencing was carried out using peripheral blood. Every receptor here comes from a male donor with glioblastoma.

About this clonotype itself: A much more abundant neighbour one base away suggests this may be a read error. This chain connects TRBV5-4 to TRBJ2-2; D remains unclear. The CDR3 is made up of 12 amino acids. The V gene's germline CDR1 is SGHNT and CDR2 YYREEE (reference sequence). The V end lost 5 bases, the J end lost 10 bases, and 12 bases lay between the germline ends. This CDR3 is CASRSTAVELFF. CDR3 DNA: TGTGCCAGCAGATCAACAGCCGTGGAGCTGTTTTTT.

On this clonotype itself: The junction departs from the called germline gene at one end, perhaps through a read error. The chain joins TRBV20-1 to TRBJ2-5; TRBD2 matches at 8 bases. This CDR3 comprises 13 residues. Germline-derived CDR1 and CDR2 are DFQATT and SNEGSKA (reference sequence). CDR3 amino acids: CSVPRGGVETRYF. In DNA, the CDR3 is TGCAGTGTCCCCCGGGGGGGGGTGGAGACCCGGTACTTC.

For this clonotype: This CDR3 is missing its conserved last phenylalanine or tryptophan, likely due to a read error. The chain carries TRBV5-1 and TRBJ1-5, with D unresolved. CDR3 length equals 15 residues. The germline gives CDR1 SGHRS, CDR2 YFSETQ. V shed 1 base and J shed 0 bases, with 8 bases lying between them. The CDR3 coding sequence is TGCGCCAGCAGCTTGTGTGGGTTTAGCAATCAGCCCCAGCATGTT. Translation gives CASSLCGFSNQPQHV.

About this clonotype itself: Possible read error: a much larger clone is one base away. This chain links TRBV5-6 with TRBJ2-3, with a tentative D call TRBD1 (5 bases). Judging by the DNA end, TRBJ1-5 fits better; the J call may be wrong. The CDR3 has 16 residues. Germline loops: CDR1 SGHDT, CDR2 YYEEEE. CDR3 sequence reads: CASSDLQRRGTDTQHF. The CDR3 bases are TGTGCCAGCAGCGATCTGCAAAGAAGGGGCACAGATACGCAGCATTTT.

In this sample, this clonotype turned up a few times. This rearrangement joins TRBV23-1 to TRBJ2-1; a possible D gene is TRBD1 (6 bases). TRBV23-1 counts as an open reading frame of uncertain function. This CDR3 region has 17 residues. V was trimmed by 3 bases and J by 6 bases, leaving 21 bases between them. For the CDR3, the DNA is TGCGCCAGCAGTCACATCGGACAGCAACGAGGTCCCAATGAGCAGTTCTTC. It codes for CASSHIGQQRGPNEQFF.

The chain combines TRBV6-5 with TRBJ1-6; D uncertain. Trimming left V 8 bases short and J 8 bases short, with 16 bases between. The germline gives CDR1 MNHEY, CDR2 SVGAGI. This CDR3 has 14 residues. CDR3 protein: CASGPGSIYSPLHF. As DNA, the CDR3 is TGTGCCAGCGGTCCGGGCAGCATTTATTCACCCCTCCACTTT.

With regard to this clonotype: One junction end disagrees with the germline gene, perhaps due to a read error. The V and J genes are TRBV11-1 and TRBJ2-1; 8 bases match TRBD2. In germline, CDR1 is SGHAT, CDR2 FQDESV (reference sequence). CDR3 length equals 17 residues. The CDR3 bases are TGTGCCAGCATCTTAGAGGTAGCGGGGCGATCCTACAATGGGCAGTTCTTC. This codes for CASILEVAGRSYNGQFF. The full variable domain, with the rest looked up from reference TRBV11-1 and TRBJ2-1, is EAEVAQSPRYKITEKSQAVAFWCDPISGHATLYWYRQILGQGPELLVQFQDESVVDDSQLPKDRFSAERLKGVDSTLKIQPAELGDSAMYLCASILEVAGRSYNGQFFGPGTRLTVL.

This clonotype was seen more than once but under ten times. The chain links TRBV11-3 to TRBJ2-7; TRBD1 is a possible D gene (5 bases). CDR3 size: 15 residues. Germline CDR1 SGHNT, CDR2 YENEEA. V lost 5 bases, J lost 3 bases, and 17 bases lay in between. In nucleotides, the CDR3 is TGTGCCAGCAGCCTAAGACAGATGAGTAACTACGAGCAGTACTTC. This encodes CASSLRQMSNYEQYF.

The rearrangement uses TRBV29-1 and TRBJ1-1; D is unclear. CDR3 length equals 14 residues. Trimming removed 4 bases from V and 9 bases from J, with 21 bases in between. Germline V lookup: CDR1 SQVTM, CDR2 ANQGSEA. CDR3 protein: CSVGVQSMNIKAFF. CDR3 DNA sequence: TGCAGCGTTGGCGTCCAGAGTATGAACATTAAAGCTTTCTTT.

The CDR3 bases are TGTGCCAGCAGCCTTCGGGGGGGCTCCAATGAGCAGTTCTTC. Translating it yields CASSLRGGSNEQFF. The chain employs TRBV11-2 and TRBJ2-1, with 8 bases identical to TRBD2. This CDR3 is built from 14 residues. The trim removed 5 bases at V and 6 bases at J, leaving 6 bases unmatched. CDR1 and CDR2 from the germline V gene are SGHAT and FQNNGV. Together with reference TRBV11-2 and TRBJ2-1, the CDR3 gives the full variable domain: EAGVAQSPRYKIIEKRQSVAFWCNPISGHATLYWYQQILGQGPKLLIQFQNNGVVDDSQLPKDRFSAERLKGVDSTLKIQPAKLEDSAVYLCASSLRGGSNEQFFGPGTRLTVL.

J is TRBJ2-1 and V is TRBV13; D call uncertain. Germline V gene data show CDR1 as PRHDT and CDR2 as FYEKMQ (reference sequence). V lost 5 bases and J lost 7, with 9 bases in between. The CDR3 has 12 amino acids. The CDR3 DNA sequence: TGTGCCAGCAGCGACCCTCGTAATGAGCAGTTCTTC. Its protein is CASSDPRNEQFF.

This clonotype was seen once. The rearrangement joins TRBV29-1 to TRBJ2-1; maybe TRBD1 (6 bases). Germline V gene lookup returns CDR1 SQVTM and CDR2 ANQGSEA. V was shortened by 3 bases and J by 0 bases, with 15 bases between the two germline ends. The CDR3 totals 16 residues. The CDR3: CSVEGADPSSYNEQFF. The CDR3 nucleotides are TGCAGCGTTGAGGGGGCGGACCCCAGCTCCTACAATGAGCAGTTCTTC.

Notes on this clonotype: At one boundary the junction diverges from the germline segment, which might be a read error. V and J are TRBV29-1 and TRBJ2-1; 13 bases align to TRBD2. Germline CDR1 and CDR2: SQVTM and ANQGSEA. This CDR3 comprises 14 residues. This CDR3 reads CGVDGLAGDNDQFF. For the CDR3, the DNA is TGCGGCGTTGATGGACTAGCGGGAGACAATGACCAGTTCTTC.

Worth noting for this clonotype: One end of the junction is discordant with germline, which a read error may explain. The chain recombines TRBV19 with TRBJ1-1; D unclear. Germline-derived CDR1 and CDR2 are LNHDA and SQIVND (reference sequence). The CDR3 totals 14 residues. CDR3 coding DNA: TGTGCCAGTAGTATGGAGGGAGTAGGCACTGAAGCTCTCTTT. This translates into CASSMEGVGTEALF.

This sequence joins TRBV28 and TRBJ1-2, with D maybe TRBD1 (6 bases). V lost 5 bases and J lost 5, with 21 bases in between. The germline gives CDR1 MDHEN, CDR2 SYDVKM. The CDR3 sequence is 16 residues long. CDR3 protein: CASSTLSGTRRYGYTF. The CDR3 DNA reads TGTGCCAGCAGTACGTTATCAGGGACACGCCGGTATGGCTACACCTTC.

Concerning this clonotype itself: An end of the junction does not agree with germline; a read error may underlie this. This chain connects TRBV11-2 to TRBJ2-1, with unresolved D. The CDR3 is made up of 15 amino acids. From germline, CDR1 is SGHAT and CDR2 FQNNGV. The CDR3 protein is CASSPLSGFHKEQFF. The CDR3 region has the DNA TGTGCCAGCAGCCCCTTGTCTGGATTTCACAAAGAGCAGTTCTTC.

In the case of this clonotype: The junction and the germline gene differ at one end; a read error may be behind it. The CDR3 nucleotides are TGTGCCGGCAGCACTTCGTCCACAGATGTGCAGTATTTT. Translated, it gives CAGSTSSTDVQYF. The J gene is TRBJ2-3, the V gene TRBV11-2; D remains unclear. The CDR3 has 13 amino acids. Germline-derived CDR1 and CDR2 are SGHAT and FQNNGV.

A remark on this clonotype: This CDR3 is missing its conserved last phenylalanine or tryptophan, likely due to a read error. No DNA is shown, since the ends of the CDR3 on it are uncertain; the CDR3 is the one TCRdb lists. The V and J genes are TRBV12-3 or TRBV12-4 and TRBJ2-1; the table calls TRBD2, which could not be checked here. The CDR3 is 16 amino acids long, termini counted. The CDR3 loop reads CASSLAGGLAGVELFL.

In its sample, this clonotype was seen once. The chain recombines TRBV6-1 with TRBJ1-5; D remains ambiguous. The CDR3 is 14 amino acids. Between the trimmed V and J ends, which lost 2 bases and 4 bases, there was a span of 9 bases. Germline V gene sequence: CDR1 MNHNS, CDR2 SASEGT. The CDR3 coding sequence is TGTGCCAGCAGTGAAATCTGGCCGAATCAGCCCCAGCATTTT. It translates to CASSEIWPNQPQHF.

Note on this clonotype: The junction departs from the called germline gene at one end, perhaps through a read error. V gene TRBV11-2 combines with J gene TRBJ2-7; 11 bases line up with TRBD2. The CDR3 loop spans 15 amino acids. Germline V gene data show CDR1 as SGHAT and CDR2 as FQNNGV. The CDR3 region has the DNA TGTACCAGCAGCAATAGCGGGAGGGCCAGGTACGAGCAGTACTTC. Translating gives CTSSNSGRARYEQYF.